One sample yielded the 27 T cell receptor beta chains listed below, sequenced in a study of CD8+ T cells in alopecia areata. Treatment noted: oral pan-JAK inhibitor, 5-10 mg twice daily. The authors extracted RNA and reverse transcribed it into cDNA as the sequencing template. Libraries were prepared by immunoSEQ multiplex PCR; TCRdb keeps only in-frame clonotypes and omits some of them. The sample has roughly 76,000 clones, approximately 30% seen once. The sample here was CD8+ T cells sorted from blood, taken at week 4, from a patient treated with tofacitinib. The receptors come from a human donor with alopecia areata.

The table lists this clone with a few counts. The chain links TRBV27 to TRBJ2-1; 9 bases agree with TRBD1. J lost 8 bases, V lost 8 bases, and 13 bases had no gene match. The V gene's germline CDR1 is MNHEY and CDR2 SMNVEV (reference sequence). This CDR3 contains 15 residues. The CDR3 sequence: CASRLQRGQGHEQFF. The CDR3, as DNA: TGTGCCAGCCGGTTACAGCGAGGACAGGGGCATGAGCAGTTCTTC.

This clone came up a few times. The chain carries TRBV6-5 and TRBJ2-7; 11 bases are shared with TRBD2. This CDR3 region has 14 residues. Trimming removed 7 bases from V and 2 bases from J; junction bases left unmatched: 4. Germline loops: CDR1 MNHEY, CDR2 SVGAGI. Written as DNA, the CDR3 is TGTGCCAGCAAACCGGGACTAGCGGCCTACGAGCAGTACTTC. Protein: CASKPGLAAYEQYF.

This clone was seen more than once but under ten times. The chain carries TRBV4-1 and TRBJ2-7; D gene unclear. The germline V gene encodes CDR1 MGHRA and CDR2 YSYEKL. Between the trimmed V and J ends, which lost 0 bases and 6 bases, there was a span of 9 bases. The length of the CDR3 is 13 residues. CDR3 amino acids: CASSQELPLEQYF. CDR3 nucleotides: TGCGCCAGCAGCCAAGAGCTCCCGCTCGAGCAGTACTTC.

The chain uses TRBV29-1 and TRBJ2-5; D gene unclear. Germline V lookup: CDR1 SQVTM, CDR2 ANQGSEA. V dropped 6 bases and J dropped 6 bases, with 8 bases sitting between them. CDR3 length: 10 amino acids. This chain's CDR3 is CSVTWKTQYF. As DNA, the CDR3 is TGCAGCGTGACCTGGAAGACCCAGTACTTC.

This clone was recorded a few times. The chain combines TRBV14 with TRBJ2-3, with 7 bases matching TRBD2. Unmatched junction bases numbered 7, after V lost 3 bases and J lost 4 bases. The CDR3 sequence is 15 residues long. In germline, CDR1 is SGHDN, CDR2 FVKESK. CDR3 sequence reads: CASSHPREGADTQYF. In DNA, the CDR3 is TGTGCCAGCAGCCACCCAAGGGAGGGCGCAGATACGCAGTATTTT.

J is TRBJ1-5 and V is TRBV30; D is unclear. CDR1 is GTSNPN, CDR2 SVGIG, per germline (reference sequence). The CDR3 covers 13 residues. The V and J ends lost 0 bases and 7 bases respectively, with 10 bases between them. The CDR3 is CAWSVSVGQPQHF. In DNA, the CDR3 is TGTGCCTGGAGTGTATCCGTAGGCCAGCCCCAGCATTTT.

The CDR3 DNA is TGTGCCTGGAGTGTACTCCGGGGAGAAGCTTTCTTT. Translated: CAWSVLRGEAFF. The V and J genes are TRBV30 and TRBJ1-1; D is unclear. V was trimmed by 0 bases and J by 8 bases, leaving 10 bases between them. Per the germline V gene, CDR1 is GTSNPN and CDR2 is SVGIG (reference sequence). The CDR3 length is 12 residues.

This clone was seen more than once but under ten times. The CDR3 loop reads CAWRIGGITTYDTQYF. The CDR3 bases are TGTGCCTGGAGAATAGGCGGGATTACAACGTACGATACGCAGTATTTT. The chain joins TRBV30 to TRBJ2-3, with D perhaps matching TRBD2 (6 bases). The CDR3 consists of 16 residues. Germline assignment: CDR1 GTSNPN and CDR2 SVGIG (reference sequence). The V end lost 3 bases, the J end lost 6 bases, and 22 bases lay between the germline ends.

The CDR3 DNA is TGTGCCAGTAGTATGGGGACAGGGTTTAACACCGGGGAGCTGTTTTTT. Its protein is CASSMGTGFNTGELFF. The V call is TRBV19, the J call TRBJ2-2; 9 bases fit TRBD1. Germline CDR1 reads LNHDA; CDR2 reads SQIVND (reference sequence). The V and J ends lost 3 bases and 2 bases, in that order; junction bases with no gene match: 4. The CDR3 spans 16 residues.

The sample holds a few counts of this clone. This rearrangement joins TRBV11-2 to TRBJ2-7; 8 positions match TRBD2. Germline CDR1 and CDR2: SGHAT and FQNNGV. The CDR3 has 11 residues. Trimming cost V 5 bases and J 10 bases; bases outside gene matches: 4. The CDR3 sequence: CASSPGLDQYF. In DNA, the CDR3 is TGTGCCAGCAGCCCGGGACTAGATCAGTACTTC.

The rearrangement uses TRBV7-9 and TRBJ2-5; 8 bases are shared with TRBD2. The length of the CDR3 is 13 residues. Germline CDR1 is SEHNR and CDR2 is FQNEAQ (reference sequence). After removal of 6 bases from V and 3 bases from J, the junction contained 3 bases not matched to a gene. DNA of the CDR3: TGTGCCAGCAGTCCCGGGAGGGAAGAGACCCAGTACTTC. Its protein product is CASSPGREETQYF.

Remarks on this clone: Other DNA sequences in the same sample also yield this CDR3. V usage is TRBV29-1 and J usage is TRBJ2-1; D uncertain. The ends were cut back, 2 bases at V and 3 bases at J, with 2 bases in the middle. CDR1 is SQVTM and CDR2 is ANQGSEA in the germline V gene. This CDR3 is built from 11 residues. The chain's CDR3 is CSVESYNEQFF. The CDR3 DNA reads as TGCAGCGTTGAAAGCTACAATGAGCAGTTCTTC.

This clone appeared a few times. The V and J genes are TRBV6-1 and TRBJ2-7; D is possibly TRBD1 (5 bases). Per the germline V gene, CDR1 is MNHNS and CDR2 is SASEGT. This CDR3 region has 12 residues. The V and J ends lost 7 bases and 2 bases respectively, with 9 bases between them. The CDR3 DNA reads as TGTGCCAGCACCCAGGGCGCCTACGAGCAGTACTTC. Translating gives CASTQGAYEQYF.

This clone has only a few counts. The rearrangement joins TRBV7-9 to TRBJ1-2; D remains ambiguous. Trimming took 2 bases from V and 2 from J, leaving 12 bases between them. The V gene's germline CDR1 is SEHNR and CDR2 FQNEAQ (reference sequence). The CDR3 length is 15 residues. The CDR3, as DNA: TGTGCCAGCAGCTTAACGCCCGACGGAAACTATGGCTACACCTTC. Translation: CASSLTPDGNYGYTF.

This clone was picked up one time. This chain connects TRBV27 to TRBJ2-7; 12 nucleotides line up with TRBD1. The CDR3 covers 16 residues. V dropped 5 bases and J dropped 5; count of bases not matched to a gene: 10. The germline gives CDR1 MNHEY, CDR2 SMNVEV (reference sequence). As DNA, the CDR3 is TGTGCCAGCAGTGGAGGGGACAGGGGGCTCGGGCACGAGCAGTACTTC. Translated, it gives CASSGGDRGLGHEQYF.

V gene TRBV7-9 combines with J gene TRBJ2-5, with TRBD1 as a possible D gene (6 bases). Trimming pared 5 bases from V and 2 bases from J, leaving 18 bases between. CDR1 and CDR2 (germline): SEHNR, FQNEAQ (reference sequence). There are 16 residues in the CDR3. CDR3 in DNA: TGTGCCAGCAGCAGGAAACCCGGAAGGGGGCAAGAGACCCAGTACTTC. The encoded protein is CASSRKPGRGQETQYF.

This clone has more than one count but fewer than ten. The V gene is TRBV29-1, the J gene TRBJ1-5; D is ambiguous. The CDR3 length is 13 residues. Between the trimmed V and J ends, which lost 4 bases and 7 bases, there was a span of 14 bases. Germline CDR1 is SQVTM and CDR2 is ANQGSEA. As DNA, the CDR3 is TGCAGCGTTGGGACCGGGGTGGGACAGCCCCAGCATTTT. This encodes CSVGTGVGQPQHF.

The sample holds a few counts of this clone. The J gene is TRBJ1-2, the V gene TRBV6-1; 8 bases map to TRBD1. Looked up from germline, CDR1 is MNHNS and CDR2 is SASEGT. CDR3 length equals 15 residues. V lost 3 bases, J lost 4 bases, and 7 bases stayed unmatched. The CDR3 bases are TGTGCCAGCAGTGATCCGGACAGGGTCCCCTATGGCTACACCTTC. Protein product: CASSDPDRVPYGYTF.

The V gene is TRBV2, the J gene TRBJ2-7; possibly TRBD2 for D (6 bases). Trimming pared 4 bases from V and 5 bases from J, leaving 12 bases between. Germline CDR1 SNHLY, CDR2 FYNNEI. The CDR3 runs to 13 residues. CDR3: CASSVKLAHEQYF. The CDR3 DNA reads TGTGCCAGCAGTGTTAAGCTAGCGCACGAGCAGTACTTC.

This clone was counted only a few times. The rearrangement joins TRBV27 to TRBJ2-3; D could derive from TRBD1 or TRBD2 (6 bases each). CDR1 is MNHEY, CDR2 SMNVEV, per germline (reference sequence). CDR3 size: 17 residues. Trimming took off 6 bases at V and 2 bases at J, with 21 bases between the two ends. CDR3 residues: CASRPGDTEPVTDTQYF. The DNA of the CDR3 is TGTGCCAGCAGGCCGGGGGACACGGAACCGGTCACAGATACGCAGTATTTT.

The genes are TRBV30 and TRBJ2-2, with no clear D. Trimming removed 8 bases from V and 6 bases from J, with 13 bases in between. This CDR3 is 12 amino acids long. CDR1 is GTSNPN and CDR2 is SVGIG in the germline V gene (reference sequence). CDR3 nucleotide sequence: TGTGCCAGATATGGGGTGGCCGGGGAGCTGTTTTTT. It translates to CARYGVAGELFF.

This clone is a singleton in its sample. The rearrangement links TRBV4-2 to TRBJ2-7, with D possibly matching TRBD2 (6 bases). With 1 base removed from V and 4 bases from J, the gap between germline ends came to 20 bases. Germline V lookup: CDR1 LGHNA, CDR2 YNFKEQ. This CDR3 region has 17 residues. CDR3 nucleotides: TGTGCCAGCAGCCAAGTAGCCCTCGGGACTGGGGGATACGAGCAGTACTTC. Amino acid sequence: CASSQVALGTGGYEQYF.

V gene TRBV5-6 combines with J gene TRBJ2-7; 7 bases line up with TRBD2. CDR3 length: 14 amino acids. CDR1 and CDR2 (germline): SGHDT, YYEEEE. V lost 3 bases and J lost 4; bases outside the gene matches: 7. CDR3 nucleotides: TGTGCCAGCAGCTCGTGGCTAGCGGATTACGAGCAGTACTTC. It specifies CASSSWLADYEQYF.

This chain connects TRBV29-1 to TRBJ1-2; no clear D. The CDR3 is 11 residues long. Germline V gene data show CDR1 as SQVTM and CDR2 as ANQGSEA. V was trimmed by 4 bases and J by 6 bases, leaving 9 bases between them. The CDR3 sequence: CSVAYRDGYTF. CDR3 in DNA: TGCAGCGTTGCATATCGGGATGGCTACACCTTC.

This clone was recorded a few times. The rearrangement links TRBV29-1 to TRBJ2-7, with D perhaps TRBD1 (5 bases). This CDR3 is built from 11 residues. The germline V and J ends were trimmed by 5 bases and 6 bases, with 11 bases remaining between them. Germline assignment: CDR1 SQVTM and CDR2 ANQGSEA. The DNA for the CDR3 is TGCAGCGTTCTAAGGGGCGGCGAGCAGTACTTC. Amino acid sequence: CSVLRGGEQYF.

This clone has more than one count but fewer than ten. V gene TRBV6-6 combines with J gene TRBJ2-7, with D possibly being TRBD1 (5 bases). CDR1 and CDR2 from the germline V gene are MNHNY and SVGAGI (reference sequence). V lost 5 bases to trimming and J lost 1 base, with 9 bases between them. The CDR3 is 13 amino acids. The CDR3 here is CASSLRQSYEQYF. The CDR3 DNA follows: TGTGCCAGCAGTCTCCGACAGTCCTACGAGCAGTACTTC.

V is TRBV25-1 and J is TRBJ1-5; tentative D call: TRBD1 (5 bases). The V end lost 10 bases, the J end lost 5 bases, and 18 bases lay between the germline ends. In germline, CDR1 is MGHDK, CDR2 SYGVNS. This CDR3 is 14 amino acids long. CDR3 loop: CATAAPGWDQPQHF. The DNA for the CDR3 is TGTGCCACCGCGGCACCAGGGTGGGATCAGCCCCAGCATTTT.